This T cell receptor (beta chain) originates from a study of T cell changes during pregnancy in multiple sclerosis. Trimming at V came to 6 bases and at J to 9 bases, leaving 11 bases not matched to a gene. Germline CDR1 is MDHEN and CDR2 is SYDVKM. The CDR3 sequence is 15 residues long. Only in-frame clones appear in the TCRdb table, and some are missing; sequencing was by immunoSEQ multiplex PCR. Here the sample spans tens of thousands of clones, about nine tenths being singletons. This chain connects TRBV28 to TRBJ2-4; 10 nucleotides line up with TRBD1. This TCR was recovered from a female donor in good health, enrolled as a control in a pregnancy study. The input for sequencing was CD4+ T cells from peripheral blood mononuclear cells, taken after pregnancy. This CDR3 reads CASRIPGTGDGIQYF. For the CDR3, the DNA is TGTGCCAGCAGAATACCCGGGACAGGGGACGGCATTCAGTACTTC.